Sequencing of this TCR beta chain was carried out in a study of beta chain features in type 1 diabetes. Across the study: Regarding age, gender and cell yields, patients proved similar to healthy donors. General study points: Patients with type 1 diabetes showed fewer VDJ junction insertions and more deletions.

For this clone: Its antigen is currently unknown.

Each sorted population was over 95% pure. The authors reverse transcribed all of the isolated RNA, so sequencing captured expressed TCRB transcripts. TCRdb's table, derived via immunoSEQ multiplex PCR, lists solely in-frame clones and lacks some. Of about 16,000 clones listed, 45% to 55% were seen once; the top ten hold approximately 0.46%. Trimming stripped 4 bases from V and 7 bases from J, with 16 bases between. CDR3 size: 14 residues. CDR1 and CDR2 (germline): MNHEY, SMNVEV (reference sequence). Sequences were obtained from stem cell memory CD4+ T cells from blood. The sequence was collected from a young woman in good health. The chain links TRBV27 to TRBJ1-2, with D possibly being TRBD1 (5 bases). The CDR3 loop reads CASSWGRELPGYTF. The CDR3 DNA sequence: TGTGCCAGCAGTTGGGGACGGGAGTTACCTGGCTACACCTTC.